This T cell receptor (beta chain) was sequenced during a study of human T cells and chemical hapten exposure. Study details: A roughly 2 cm by roughly 2 cm inner upper arm patch received 2% DPC for sensitization. The patch tests put 0.01% DPC on the skin of the upper back and were read 6 days later. Whole-study results and caveats: The number of TCRs over 1 in 1000 frequency stayed unchanged after DPC.

Noted time point: patch test 2, 6 weeks after DPC sensitization. Documented treatment: therapeutic diphenylcyclopropenone sensitization with weekly scalp DPC. The library gave individual cDNA molecules unique molecular identifiers. TCRdb reprocessed the RACE reads via MiXCR and lists one record per CDR3 protein. The data contain roughly 380,000 distinct CDR3 sequences, about 6% of them singletons. This clonotype showed up many times. The antigen remains unidentified. The source was whole blood, collected in connection with sensitization to the hapten diphenylcyclopropenone (DPC). This TCR came from a woman between 18 and 30 years old with alopecia areata. Some clones in this sample may be carry-over from other donors' samples.

The CDR3 DNA reads as TGTGCCAGCTCACCAGGGATCGGGGGGCAGGGCGAAAAACTGTTTTTT. This sequence encodes CASSPGIGGQGEKLFF. This chain joins TRBV18 and TRBJ1-4; D perhaps matches TRBD1 (6 bases). Looked up from germline, CDR1 is KGHSH and CDR2 is LQKENI. The germline V and J ends were trimmed by 2 bases and 8 bases, with 18 bases remaining between them. This CDR3 spans 16 amino acids.